One sample yielded the 30 T cell receptor beta chains listed below, sequenced in a study of cytomegalovirus exposure and HLA in healthy donors. Amplification used 60 Vbeta primers and 13 Jbeta primers. The repertoire was sequenced with immunoSEQ multiplex PCR; TCRdb's copy has only in-frame clones and lacks some. Seen here are tens of thousands of clones, approximately 69% observed once, and the top ten hold more than 8.5%. Material: PBMCs. The receptors were sampled from a man in his forties in good health and CMV-seropositive.

This clone showed up just a few times. The rearrangement uses TRBV11-2 and TRBJ2-1; 10 bases are a match to TRBD1. The CDR3 extends over 15 amino acids. V shed 6 bases, J shed 2 bases, and the junction held 4 bases outside the gene matches. CDR1 and CDR2 from the germline V gene are SGHAT and FQNNGV. CDR3 bases: TGTGCCAGCAGTTTCGGACAGGGGGCCTACAATGAGCAGTTCTTC. Encoded protein: CASSFGQGAYNEQFF. Using reference TRBV11-2 and TRBJ2-1 for the parts outside the CDR3, the full variable domain is EAGVAQSPRYKIIEKRQSVAFWCNPISGHATLYWYQQILGQGPKLLIQFQNNGVVDDSQLPKDRFSAERLKGVDSTLKIQPAKLEDSAVYLCASSFGQGAYNEQFFGPGTRLTVL.

The chain has TRBV27 and TRBJ1-1; no clear D gene. V lost 3 bases, J lost 3 bases, and 20 bases lay in between. The CDR3 covers 17 residues. Germline CDR1 reads MNHEY; CDR2 reads SMNVEV (reference sequence). Here the CDR3 DNA reads TGTGCCAGCAGTTTCCTCCCCGGGCGAGGGCGAGACACTGAAGCTTTCTTT. Translated, it gives CASSFLPGRGRDTEAFF.

The V gene is TRBV10-3, the J gene TRBJ2-1; 7 bases fit TRBD2. The germline V gene has CDR1 ENHRY and CDR2 SYGVKD. V shed 10 bases and J 7 bases; nucleotides not matched to a gene: 22. The CDR3 runs 17 residues. The CDR3 DNA sequence: TGTGCCACCCAAACTTCTGCTTTAGGACTAGGTGTAAATGAGCAGTTCTTC. It yields the protein CATQTSALGLGVNEQFF.

This chain links TRBV7-3 with TRBJ2-2; possibly TRBD2 for D (5 bases). V was pared by 4 bases and J by 7 bases, with 13 bases between. The germline gives CDR1 SGHTA, CDR2 FQGTGA. This CDR3 has 14 residues. The CDR3 sequence is CASSSGIWGGELFF. In DNA form, the CDR3 reads TGTGCCAGCAGCTCGGGGATATGGGGCGGGGAGCTGTTTTTT.

V usage is TRBV11-2 and J usage is TRBJ2-7; 7 bases align to TRBD1. This CDR3 comprises 15 residues. Trimming at V came to 1 base and at J to 1 base, leaving 4 bases not matched to a gene. Germline CDR1 reads SGHAT; CDR2 reads FQNNGV. This CDR3 reads CASSLVEGQSYEQYF. For the CDR3, the DNA is TGTGCCAGCAGCTTAGTCGAGGGACAGTCCTACGAGCAGTACTTC.

The genes are TRBV7-9 and TRBJ2-5, with 9 bases fitting TRBD2. Trimming cost V 1 base and J 5 bases; bases outside gene matches: 8. Per the germline V gene, CDR1 is SEHNR and CDR2 is FQNEAQ (reference sequence). This CDR3 spans 16 amino acids. The CDR3 nucleotides read TGTGCCAGCAGCTTAGGAGCGGGGGGCCGTGGGGAGACCCAGTACTTC. Residues: CASSLGAGGRGETQYF.

The chain carries TRBV6-6 and TRBJ2-5, with 9 nucleotides matching TRBD1. The J call may be faulty, since TRBJ2-7 better matches the DNA end. This CDR3 is built from 14 residues. Germline V CDR1 and CDR2: MNHNY, SVGAGI (reference sequence). The CDR3 region is CASSRTGGGYEQYF. CDR3 coding DNA: TGTGCCAGCAGTCGCACAGGGGGCGGCTACGAGCAGTACTTC.

The chain has TRBV27 and TRBJ1-2; TRBD1 might be the D (5 bases). V gave up 2 bases and J gave up 4 bases, with 17 bases separating them. This CDR3 has 16 residues. Germline CDR1 MNHEY, CDR2 SMNVEV (reference sequence). DNA of the CDR3: TGTGCCAGCAGTTTACAGGGCTCTAAAGGAGTCTATGGCTACACCTTC. It encodes CASSLQGSKGVYGYTF.

This clone was observed once. The chain employs TRBV30 and TRBJ1-5; the D is unclear. The germline V gene encodes CDR1 GTSNPN and CDR2 SVGIG (reference sequence). The CDR3 contains 12 residues. V lost 4 bases to trimming and J lost 6 bases, with 10 bases between them. CDR3 loop: CAWTHSGQPQHF. CDR3 coding DNA: TGTGCCTGGACCCACTCTGGTCAGCCCCAGCATTTT.

The chain combines TRBV6-5 with TRBJ1-2, with D possibly being TRBD1 (5 bases). V lost 5 bases and J lost 2, with 12 bases in between. The CDR3 totals 14 residues. In germline, CDR1 is MNHEY, CDR2 SVGAGI. CDR3 amino acids: CASSKGLANYGYTF. CDR3 DNA: TGTGCCAGCAGTAAGGGACTGGCCAACTATGGCTACACCTTC.

This rearrangement joins TRBV5-1 to TRBJ2-5; TRBD1 is a possible D gene (6 bases). The CDR3 has 15 amino acids. Germline CDR1 is SGHRS and CDR2 is YFSETQ. Trimming removed 4 bases from V and 5 bases from J, with 18 bases in between. CDR3 in amino acids: CASSPDRGQGETQYF. The CDR3 nucleotides read TGCGCCAGCAGCCCGGACAGAGGGCAGGGGGAGACCCAGTACTTC.

This clone was seen a single time. One end of the junction is discordant with germline, which a read error may explain. V and J are TRBV5-6 and TRBJ1-2; 9 nucleotides align to TRBD1. The germline gives CDR1 SGHDT, CDR2 YYEEEE. CDR3 length equals 15 residues. In DNA, the CDR3 is TGTGCCAGCAGCCGTGATGGGACAGGGAACTTTGGCTACACCTTC. Translating gives CASSRDGTGNFGYTF.

V usage is TRBV5-1 and J usage is TRBJ1-5, with no clear D. V dropped 1 base and J dropped 4 bases, with 9 bases sitting between them. The CDR3 consists of 14 residues. Looked up from germline, CDR1 is SGHRS and CDR2 is YFSETQ. CDR3 amino acids: CASSLSGGNQPQHF. The CDR3 region has the DNA TGCGCCAGCAGCTTGTCGGGAGGGAATCAGCCCCAGCATTTT.

The V gene is TRBV7-2, the J gene TRBJ1-6, with D possibly matching TRBD1 (5 bases). V was cut by 5 bases and J by 10 bases, with 9 bases left in between. The CDR3 spans 12 residues. Germline V gene sequence: CDR1 SGHTA, CDR2 FQGNSA. The CDR3 nucleotides read TGTGCCAGCAGCACGCGGGGGTCACCCCTCCACTTT. As protein: CASSTRGSPLHF.

The chain uses TRBV30 and TRBJ2-7, with D possibly being TRBD2 (6 bases). Germline-derived CDR1 and CDR2 are GTSNPN and SVGIG (reference sequence). The V end lost 0 bases, the J end lost 6 bases, and 9 bases lay between the germline ends. The CDR3 spans 12 residues. The CDR3 protein is CAWSVTSSEQYF. DNA for the CDR3: TGTGCCTGGAGTGTCACTAGCTCCGAGCAGTACTTC. The whole variable domain, remainder taken from reference TRBV30 and TRBJ2-7, is SQTIHQWPATLVQPVGSPLSLECTVEGTSNPNLYWYRQAAGRGLQLLFYSVGIGQISSEVPQNLSASRPQDRQFILSSKKLLLSDSGFYLCAWSVTSSEQYFGPGTRLTVT.

With regard to this clone: Other DNA sequences in the same sample also yield this CDR3. The chain couples TRBV30 to TRBJ2-7, with 7 positions matching TRBD2. The CDR3 sequence is 14 residues long. The junction had 4 bases not matched to a gene; V was cut back by 1 base and J by 1 base. Germline loops: CDR1 GTSNPN, CDR2 SVGIG (reference sequence). CDR3 DNA: TGTGCCTGGAGTGGGGGGGGAATTTCCTACGAGCAGTACTTC. Amino acid sequence: CAWSGGGISYEQYF.

The V and J genes are TRBV6-1 and TRBJ1-4; D is uncertain. This CDR3 has 13 residues. The V and J ends lost 7 bases and 0 bases respectively, with 6 bases between them. From germline, CDR1 is MNHNS and CDR2 SASEGT. The CDR3 coding sequence is TGTGCCAGCACGCAGGCAACTAATGAAAAACTGTTTTTT. Amino acid sequence: CASTQATNEKLFF.

J is TRBJ2-1 and V is TRBV6-5, with 14 bases aligning to TRBD2. The CDR3 consists of 16 residues. The V gene end was trimmed by 4 bases and the J gene end by 5 bases; junction bases not matched to a gene: 4. CDR1 MNHEY and CDR2 SVGAGI come from the germline V gene. The CDR3 loop is CASSWTSGRSDNEQFF. CDR3 nucleotide sequence: TGTGCCAGCAGTTGGACTAGCGGGAGGTCTGACAATGAGCAGTTCTTC.

The rearrangement uses TRBV4-1 and TRBJ2-3; possibly TRBD2 for D (5 bases). There are 15 residues in the CDR3. Trimming cost V 4 bases and J 5 bases, with 16 bases left between them. Germline V gene lookup returns CDR1 MGHRA and CDR2 YSYEKL. The CDR3 nucleotides read TGCGCCAGCAGCCCCGCAGCGGCCCACGGAGATACGCAGTATTTT. This encodes CASSPAAAHGDTQYF.

Comments on this clone: One end of the junction fails to match germline, which may point to a read error. Other DNA sequences in the same sample also yield this CDR3. The chain has TRBV4-2 and TRBJ1-5; tentative D call: TRBD1 (5 bases). Germline V gene lookup returns CDR1 LGHNA and CDR2 YNFKEQ. The CDR3 is made up of 16 amino acids. CDR3 amino acids: CASSQDRDSEYQPQHF. As DNA, the CDR3 is TGTGCCAGCAGCCAAGACCGAGACAGCGAATATCAGCCTCAGCATTTT.

V usage is TRBV6-6 and J usage is TRBJ2-7; D is perhaps TRBD2 (5 bases). V lost 6 bases and J 1 base, leaving 7 bases between the germline ends. This CDR3 spans 12 amino acids. CDR1 and CDR2 (germline): MNHNY, SVGAGI (reference sequence). CDR3 in DNA: TGTGCCAGCAGCCCGGGATCCTACGAGCAGTACTTC. Translating it yields CASSPGSYEQYF.

This clone has a handful of counts. The V and J genes are TRBV7-9 and TRBJ2-5; TRBD2 agrees at 8 bases. This CDR3 is 15 amino acids long. Germline CDR1 and CDR2: SEHNR and FQNEAQ (reference sequence). Germline trimming cut 4 bases from V and 3 bases from J; bases unmatched to any gene: 7. The DNA for the CDR3 is TGTGCCAGCAGCTCCTGGCTAGCGGGCGAAGAGACCCAGTACTTC. Its translation: CASSSWLAGEETQYF.

The V call is TRBV30, the J call TRBJ2-3; 10 positions agree with TRBD1. The trim removed 4 bases at V and 5 bases at J, leaving 9 bases unmatched. CDR1 GTSNPN and CDR2 SVGIG come from the germline V gene (reference sequence). The CDR3 sequence is 15 residues long. CDR3 sequence: CAWTKSRDRGDTQYF. The CDR3 DNA follows: TGTGCCTGGACTAAATCCCGGGACAGGGGAGATACGCAGTATTTT.

The chain carries TRBV5-1 and TRBJ2-7; 9 nucleotides line up with TRBD1. Germline assignment: CDR1 SGHRS and CDR2 YFSETQ. The CDR3 is made up of 16 amino acids. The ends lost 2 bases at V and 4 bases at J; junction bases unmatched: 10. CDR3 sequence: CASSFRGQGKKYEQYF. The CDR3, as DNA: TGCGCCAGCAGCTTCCGGGGACAGGGTAAGAAATACGAGCAGTACTTC.

This rearrangement joins TRBV7-9 to TRBJ2-7; possible D gene TRBD1, 5 bases. Germline CDR1 is SEHNR and CDR2 is FQNEAQ (reference sequence). Trimming pared 1 base from V and 6 bases from J, leaving 10 bases between. There are 13 residues in the CDR3. The DNA for the CDR3 is TGTGCCAGCAGCTTAGGGCAGGGCCTCGAGCAGTACTTC. It specifies CASSLGQGLEQYF.

The rearrangement links TRBV18 to TRBJ2-2; 9 positions agree with TRBD1. Germline CDR1 KGHSH, CDR2 LQKENI. V shed 3 bases, J shed 5 bases, and the junction held 4 bases outside the gene matches. This CDR3 spans 15 amino acids. Here the CDR3 DNA reads TGTGCCAGCTCACCCCTGGGACAGGGAACCGGGGAGCTGTTTTTT. This sequence encodes CASSPLGQGTGELFF.

The gene calls are TRBV9 and TRBJ1-3, with D perhaps matching TRBD1 (6 bases). CDR3 size: 15 residues. The germline gives CDR1 SGDLS, CDR2 YYNGEE. The germline V and J ends were trimmed by 4 bases and 0 bases, with 11 bases remaining between them. In DNA, the CDR3 is TGTGCCAGCAGCCCAGGGGCCAACTCTGGAAACACCATATATTTT. It specifies CASSPGANSGNTIYF.

CDR3 loop: CASSEGGRLTEAFF. As DNA, the CDR3 is TGTGCCAGCAGTGAAGGGGGCCGGCTCACTGAAGCTTTCTTT. The chain has TRBV2 and TRBJ1-1, with a weak D call TRBD1 (5 bases). Per the germline V gene, CDR1 is SNHLY and CDR2 is FYNNEI. This CDR3 has 14 amino acids. V dropped 1 base and J dropped 4 bases, with 10 bases sitting between them. Looking up the rest from reference TRBV2 and TRBJ1-1 gives the full variable domain: EPEVTQTPSHQVTQMGQEVILRCVPISNHLYFYWYRQILGQKVEFLVSFYNNEISEKSEIFDDQFSVERPDGSNFTLKIRSTKLEDSAMYFCASSEGGRLTEAFFGQGTRLTVV.

This chain links TRBV5-1 with TRBJ2-7; maybe TRBD1 (5 bases). V gave up 5 bases and J gave up 1 base, with 16 bases separating them. CDR1 SGHRS and CDR2 YFSETQ come from the germline V gene. The CDR3 loop spans 15 amino acids. Here the CDR3 reads CASRPGTGFSYEQYF. The DNA for the CDR3 is TGCGCCAGCAGACCCGGCACAGGATTTTCCTACGAGCAGTACTTC.

This sequence joins TRBV10-1 and TRBJ2-7; 15 bases align to TRBD2. Germline V gene data show CDR1 as WNHNN and CDR2 as SYGVQD (reference sequence). The CDR3 loop spans 16 amino acids. The ends lost 2 bases at V and 6 bases at J; junction bases unmatched: 5. For the CDR3, the DNA is TGCGCCAGCAGTGAGGGACTAGCGGGAGGGCTTAGCGAGCAGTACTTC. It codes for CASSEGLAGGLSEQYF.